The 18 T cell receptor beta chains below were found in one sample sequenced in a study of beta chain features in type 1 diabetes. Study observations and caveats: Among patients with Type 1 diabetes, TCRB CDR3s were moderately but significantly shorter in every one of the four CD4+ subsets.

These receptors' antigens are unknown. Expressed TCRB transcripts got sequenced, as all isolated RNA was reverse transcribed. This table comes from immunoSEQ multiplex PCR, and its TCRdb copy is limited to in-frame clones, with some not included. The data contain 300,000 to 450,000 clones, over 9.5% of them singletons. The sequenced sample consisted of naive CD4+ T cells from blood. These TCRs come from a young woman with type 1 diabetes.

Comment on this clone: The same CDR3 can be traced to other DNA sequences in this sample. The V call is TRBV9, the J call TRBJ2-1; D gene unclear. This CDR3 region has 14 residues. The germline CDR1 and CDR2 sequences are SGDLS and YYNGEE. V lost 0 bases and J lost 0, with 4 bases in between. The CDR3 is CASSVDSSYNEQFF. The CDR3 DNA reads as TGTGCCAGCAGCGTAGATAGCTCCTACAATGAGCAGTTCTTC.

This clone was seen more than once but under ten times. The V and J genes are TRBV7-9 and TRBJ1-5, with 10 nucleotides matching TRBD1. CDR3 length equals 13 residues. Germline CDR1 is SEHNR and CDR2 is FQNEAQ (reference sequence). V gave up 8 bases and J gave up 4 bases; unmatched junction bases: 2. CDR3 coding DNA: TGTGCCAGCTCGGGACAGGGGAATCAGCCCCAGCATTTT. Its translation: CASSGQGNQPQHF.

The chain joins TRBV5-1 to TRBJ2-5; 9 nucleotides agree with TRBD2. The CDR3 extends over 14 amino acids. V shed 3 bases, J shed 5 bases, and the junction held 5 bases outside the gene matches. CDR1 is SGHRS, CDR2 YFSETQ, per germline. The CDR3 DNA is TGCGCCAGCAGCTCCTTAGCGGGGGACGAGACCCAGTACTTC. It specifies CASSSLAGDETQYF.

In this sample, this clone turned up a few times. The chain uses TRBV5-4 and TRBJ1-1, with 7 bases aligning to TRBD1. CDR3 length: 18 amino acids. Per germline, CDR1 SGHNT and CDR2 YYREEE (reference sequence). V was clipped by 4 bases and J by 1 base; unmatched bases: 16. The CDR3 DNA reads as TGTGCCAGCAGCCCGACGACAGGGCCCACCCTGGGGAACACTGAAGCTTTCTTT. Translated, it gives CASSPTTGPTLGNTEAFF.

This clone appeared a few times. The chain couples TRBV15 to TRBJ2-3, with 10 positions matching TRBD2. The CDR3 has 13 residues. Trimming took 6 bases from V and 4 from J; bases not matched to a gene: 1. Germline CDR1 is LNHNV and CDR2 is YYDKDF (reference sequence). The CDR3 reads CATSLAGADTQYF. For the CDR3, the DNA is TGTGCCACCAGTCTAGCGGGGGCAGATACGCAGTATTTT.

The V call is TRBV2, the J call TRBJ2-5; D may be TRBD2 (5 bases). The V end lost 7 bases, the J end lost 1 base, and 7 bases lay between the germline ends. Germline V gene data show CDR1 as SNHLY and CDR2 as FYNNEI. The CDR3 runs to 12 residues. CDR3 DNA sequence: TGTGCCAGCAAGAGGGTCCAAGAGACCCAGTACTTC. Its protein is CASKRVQETQYF.

This clone was counted between two and nine times. J is TRBJ2-7 and V is TRBV9; 8 bases agree with TRBD2. The V gene end was trimmed by 0 bases and the J gene end by 2 bases; junction bases not matched to a gene: 4. Germline values: CDR1 SGDLS, CDR2 YYNGEE. The CDR3 sequence is 15 residues long. CDR3 sequence (DNA): TGTGCCAGCAGCGTAGCGATAGCGGGAACCTACGAGCAGTACTTC. Its translation is CASSVAIAGTYEQYF.

The chain combines TRBV6-1 with TRBJ2-7; D possibly corresponds to TRBD2 (6 bases). The V gene's germline CDR1 is MNHNS and CDR2 SASEGT. Trimming took off 6 bases at V and 2 bases at J, with 8 bases between the two ends. The CDR3 covers 12 residues. CDR3 nucleotides: TGTGCCAGCAGACAGCGGGCCTACGAGCAGTACTTC. It codes for CASRQRAYEQYF.

The rearrangement uses TRBV12-5 and TRBJ1-2; TRBD1 aligns across 8 bases. This CDR3 region has 15 residues. J gave up 0 bases and V 3 bases, and 3 bases lay outside the gene matches. Germline V gene lookup returns CDR1 LGHNT and CDR2 FRNRAP. CDR3 DNA sequence: TGTGCTAGTGGTTTCGGGGACAGGCCTAACTATGGCTACACCTTC. As protein: CASGFGDRPNYGYTF.

This chain links TRBV4-3 with TRBJ1-2, with 10 positions matching TRBD1. With 1 base clipped from V and 4 bases from J, the junction kept 3 bases outside the gene matches. This CDR3 contains 15 residues. The V gene's germline CDR1 is LGHNA and CDR2 YSLEER. Written as DNA, the CDR3 is TGCGCCAGCAGCCAAGCCGGGACAGGGGTCTATGGCTACACCTTC. Translation: CASSQAGTGVYGYTF.

The V and J genes are TRBV19 and TRBJ2-7; unclear D gene. The CDR3 runs 11 residues. The V gene lost 5 bases and the J gene lost 9 bases, with 11 bases spanning the gap. Germline assignment: CDR1 LNHDA and CDR2 SQIVND (reference sequence). The CDR3 DNA reads TGTGCCAGTAGTCTGCGGTCGGTGCAGTACTTC. This translates into CASSLRSVQYF.

This clone was seen more than once but under ten times. This rearrangement joins TRBV9 to TRBJ2-3; TRBD2 is a possible D gene (6 bases). Per the germline V gene, CDR1 is SGDLS and CDR2 is YYNGEE. The CDR3 spans 17 residues. V was shortened by 0 bases and J by 4 bases, with 18 bases between the two germline ends. The CDR3 loop reads CASSVEWTGSGPDTQYF. CDR3 nucleotides: TGTGCCAGCAGCGTAGAATGGACCGGGAGTGGGCCAGATACGCAGTATTTT.

There are a few counts of this clone. The CDR3 here is CAWSVQGSQPQHF. DNA of the CDR3: TGTGCCTGGAGTGTCCAGGGAAGTCAGCCCCAGCATTTT. The chain recombines TRBV30 with TRBJ1-5; D is perhaps TRBD1 (5 bases). The CDR3 is 13 residues long. Per germline, CDR1 GTSNPN and CDR2 SVGIG (reference sequence). Trimming stripped 0 bases from V and 6 bases from J, with 9 bases between.

Only a few counts were recorded for this clone. The genes are TRBV6-6 and TRBJ1-5; 7 bases align to TRBD1. The germline gives CDR1 MNHNY, CDR2 SVGAGI (reference sequence). Trimming cost V 7 bases and J 4 bases; bases outside gene matches: 7. CDR3 size: 14 residues. CDR3 protein: CASTSGGSNQPQHF. In DNA form, the CDR3 reads TGTGCCAGCACTTCAGGGGGGAGTAATCAGCCCCAGCATTTT.

This clone was picked up a small number of times. This rearrangement joins TRBV4-3 to TRBJ2-7; the match to TRBD2 covers 11 bases. With V trimmed by 5 bases and J by 6 bases, 3 bases remained unmatched. Germline lookup yields CDR1 LGHNA and CDR2 YSLEER. This CDR3 contains 13 residues. For the CDR3, the DNA is TGCGCCAGCAGCAACGGACTAGCGGGCGAGCAGTACTTC. As protein: CASSNGLAGEQYF.

This clone was counted only a few times. The J gene is TRBJ1-1, the V gene TRBV29-1, with D uncertain. Trimming removed 8 bases from V and 5 bases from J, with 21 bases in between. Looked up from germline, CDR1 is SQVTM and CDR2 is ANQGSEA. CDR3 length equals 14 residues. The chain's CDR3 is CSSLPPHVETEAFF. CDR3 nucleotides: TGCAGCTCCCTCCCTCCACACGTGGAGACTGAAGCTTTCTTT.

This rearrangement joins TRBV4-3 to TRBJ1-1, with D possibly matching TRBD1 (6 bases). CDR3 length: 13 amino acids. Trimming took off 1 base at V and 5 bases at J, with 8 bases between the two ends. CDR1 and CDR2 from the germline V gene are LGHNA and YSLEER. Here the CDR3 DNA reads TGCGCCAGCAGCCAAGCAGGGGCAACTGAAGCTTTCTTT. This translates into CASSQAGATEAFF.

The chain links TRBV28 to TRBJ2-4; D is possibly TRBD1 (5 bases). The germline V gene has CDR1 MDHEN and CDR2 SYDVKM. V shed 7 bases and J shed 5 bases, with 18 bases lying between them. The CDR3 covers 15 residues. The CDR3 is CASTRRAGHQNIQYF. The CDR3 region has the DNA TGTGCCAGCACCCGCAGGGCCGGGCACCAAAACATTCAGTACTTC.